This is a list of T cell receptor beta chains from one sample in a study of post-analysis software for immune sequencing data. TCRdb itself ran the PCR reads through MiXCR, one entry per CDR3 protein. The sample has approximately 570,000 distinct CDR3 sequences; roughly 47% are singletons. The sample consisted of blood. The receptors here all came from a girl between 10 and 17 years old with multiple sclerosis. Each CDR3 is given with its conserved first and last residue. The order of the fields is V gene, clone size, D gene, CDR3 length, J gene, CDR3 DNA, CDR3 protein. The D gene is left open where the match is weak. Clone sizes are given selectively: once, few, many, or a class where the clone is expanded.

V: TRBV10-3
size: few
D: -
length: 16
J: TRBJ2-3
DNA: TGTGCCATCTCGGGTCGGCAGCCCGGAGGCACAGATACGCAGTATTTT
CDR3: CAISGRQPGGTDTQYF

V: TRBV18
size: -
D: -
length: 14
J: TRBJ2-7
DNA: TGTGCCAGCTCACCACCGATCAGAAGCTACGAGCAGTACTTC
CDR3: CASSPPIRSYEQYF

V: TRBV7-9
size: -
D: TRBD2
length: 15
J: TRBJ2-3
DNA: TGTGCCAGCAGCCCAGAGCGGGGTTTCACAGATACGCAGTATTTT
CDR3: CASSPERGFTDTQYF

V: TRBV10-1
size: few
D: -
length: 13
J: TRBJ2-7
DNA: TGCGCCAGCAGTCCCGGGCCCTACTACGAGCAGTACTTC
CDR3: CASSPGPYYEQYF

V: TRBV27
size: -
D: -
length: 13
J: TRBJ1-5
DNA: TGTGCCAGTGGGAAACTTAGCAATCAGCCCCAGCATTTT
CDR3: CASGKLSNQPQHF

V: TRBV20-1
size: few
D: TRBD1
length: 15
J: TRBJ2-7
DNA: TGCAGTGCTAGAGATTACGGACAGGGGGTAGACGAGCAGTACTTC
CDR3: CSARDYGQGVDEQYF

V: TRBV7-6
size: few
D: -
length: 14
J: TRBJ1-5
DNA: TGTGCCAGCAGCTCCTTGGGGGGAAATCAGCCCCAGCATTTT
CDR3: CASSSLGGNQPQHF

V: TRBV7-8
size: -
D: -
length: 14
J: TRBJ1-5
DNA: TGTGCCAGCAGCTCCCCGGGGGGGGATCAGCCCCAGCATTTT
CDR3: CASSSPGGDQPQHF

V: TRBV29-1
size: -
D: -
length: 13
J: TRBJ2-7
DNA: TGCAGCGTTGATTCCGGGAATGGCTACGAGCAGTACTTC
CDR3: CSVDSGNGYEQYF

V: TRBV20-1
size: -
D: TRBD1
length: 13
J: TRBJ2-5
DNA: TGCAGTGCTAGCACGGGACAGGGAGAGACCCAGTACTTC
CDR3: CSASTGQGETQYF

V: TRBV3-1
size: -
D: -
length: 11
J: TRBJ2-1
DNA: TGTGCCAGCAGCCAGATCAATGAGCAGTTCTTC
CDR3: CASSQINEQFF

V: TRBV15
size: -
D: TRBD1
length: 16
J: TRBJ2-5
DNA: TGTGCCACCAGCAGAGTCCCGTCGCAGGGGGCGCAGACCCAGTACTTC
CDR3: CATSRVPSQGAQTQYF

V: TRBV12-3/TRBV12-4
size: -
D: -
length: 12
J: TRBJ2-7
DNA: TGTGCCACCTCGAGGAGCGGATACGAGCAGTACTTC
CDR3: CATSRSGYEQYF

V: TRBV6-5
size: few
D: TRBD1
length: 14
J: TRBJ1-1
DNA: TGTGCCAGCAGTTACTACAGGGGGAACACTGAAGCTTTCTTT
CDR3: CASSYYRGNTEAFF

V: TRBV6-5
size: few
D: -
length: 11
J: TRBJ1-1
DNA: TGTGCCAGCAGGGGGGACACTGAAGCTTTCTTT
CDR3: CASRGDTEAFF

V: TRBV7-9
size: many
D: -
length: 12
J: TRBJ2-7
DNA: TGTGCCAGCAGCCCGACTGGGGCGGACGGGTACTTC
CDR3: CASSPTGADGYF

V: TRBV9
size: -
D: TRBD2
length: 15
J: TRBJ2-5
DNA: TGTGCCAGCAGCGATCGGACTAGCGGGGGAGGTGAGCAGTACTTC
CDR3: CASSDRTSGGGEQYF

V: TRBV6-6
size: -
D: -
length: 13
J: TRBJ1-5
DNA: TGTGCCAGCAGTCCCAGGAGCAATCAGCCCCAGCATTTT
CDR3: CASSPRSNQPQHF

V: TRBV12-3/TRBV12-4
size: few
D: -
length: 14
J: TRBJ1-2
DNA: TGTGCCAGCAGTTTGATGGTTTCTAACTATGGCTACACCTTC
CDR3: CASSLMVSNYGYTF

V: TRBV15
size: few
D: -
length: 16
J: TRBJ1-1
DNA: TGTGCCACCAGCAGAGTCCCCAAGGGGGAAAACACTGAAGCTTTCTTT
CDR3: CATSRVPKGENTEAFF

V: TRBV15
size: -
D: TRBD1
length: 15
J: TRBJ2-7
DNA: TGTGCCACCAGCAGAGATAAGACAGGGGGAGGCGAGCAGTACTTC
CDR3: CATSRDKTGGGEQYF

V: TRBV12-3/TRBV12-4
size: few
D: TRBD2
length: 14
J: TRBJ2-5
DNA: TGTGCCAGCAGTCGCCGGGGGGGCCAAGAGACCCAGTACTTC
CDR3: CASSRRGGQETQYF

V: TRBV3-1
size: -
D: -
length: 13
J: TRBJ1-1
DNA: TGTGCCAGCAGCCACTGGTCGTACACTGAAGCTTTCTTT
CDR3: CASSHWSYTEAFF

V: TRBV7-9
size: -
D: -
length: 14
J: TRBJ1-5
DNA: TGTGCCAGCAGCTTAGAAACCACTAATCAGCCCCAGCATTTT
CDR3: CASSLETTNQPQHF

V: TRBV5-1
size: once
D: -
length: 14
J: TRBJ2-7
DNA: TGCGCCAGCAGCGTGAAGGCTTTCCCCTACGAGCAGTACTTC
CDR3: CASSVKAFPYEQYF

V: TRBV27
size: -
D: TRBD2
length: 17
J: TRBJ2-1
DNA: TGTGCCAGCAGTCCAGGACTAGCGGGAGGTTGGTTCGATGAGCAGTTCTTC
CDR3: CASSPGLAGGWFDEQFF

V: TRBV12-3/TRBV12-4
size: -
D: -
length: 15
J: TRBJ2-7
DNA: TGTGCCAGCAAGGTGGAACTAGTGACCTCCTACGAGCAGTACTTC
CDR3: CASKVELVTSYEQYF

V: TRBV11-2
size: -
D: -
length: 13
J: TRBJ1-1
DNA: TGTGCCAGCAGCCCGGGACCGATTCTTGAAGCTTTCTTT
CDR3: CASSPGPILEAFF

V: TRBV20-1
size: -
D: TRBD1
length: 15
J: TRBJ2-7
DNA: TGCAGTGCTAAACCAGACAGGGGGTATTTCTACGAGCAGTACTTC
CDR3: CSAKPDRGYFYEQYF

V: TRBV20-1
size: few
D: TRBD2
length: 14
J: TRBJ2-1
DNA: TGCAGTGCTTGGGGACTAGGGGGGTACAATGAGCAGTTCTTC
CDR3: CSAWGLGGYNEQFF

V: TRBV12-3/TRBV12-4
size: few
D: -
length: 14
J: TRBJ2-7
DNA: TGTGCCAGCAGCGGGACTCCCAGCTCCTACGAGCAGTACTTC
CDR3: CASSGTPSSYEQYF

V: TRBV12-5
size: -
D: -
length: 17
J: TRBJ2-4
DNA: TGTGCTAGTGGTTTTTTCGAGAGGGGGGCACCCAAAAACATTCAGTACTTC
CDR3: CASGFFERGAPKNIQYF

V: TRBV10-2
size: few
D: -
length: 13
J: TRBJ2-5
DNA: TGCGCCAGCATGACAGGACTGCAAGAGACCCAGTACTTC
CDR3: CASMTGLQETQYF

V: TRBV5-5
size: -
D: -
length: 13
J: TRBJ2-1
DNA: TGTGCCGGCAGCCCCCTGGCAGACAATGAGCAGTTCTTC
CDR3: CAGSPLADNEQFF

V: TRBV13
size: few
D: -
length: 15
J: TRBJ2-1
DNA: TGTGCCAGCAGCTCGACAGAGAGCTCCTACAATGAGCAGTTCTTC
CDR3: CASSSTESSYNEQFF

V: TRBV2
size: -
D: -
length: 16
J: TRBJ1-5
DNA: TGTGCCAGCAGGGAACTTACGAGGAGGAGCAATCAGCCCCAGCATTTT
CDR3: CASRELTRRSNQPQHF

V: TRBV29-1
size: few
D: -
length: 13
J: TRBJ1-1
DNA: TGCAGCGTTGAAGGGCGCTCGAACACTGAAGCTTTCTTT
CDR3: CSVEGRSNTEAFF

V: TRBV5-1
size: -
D: -
length: 15
J: TRBJ2-7
DNA: TGCGCCAGCAGCTTGCGGTCGAGTCCTACCTACGAGCAGTACTTC
CDR3: CASSLRSSPTYEQYF

V: TRBV6-5
size: -
D: TRBD1
length: 16
J: TRBJ2-7
DNA: TGTGCCAGCAGATCCCTTGGGACAGTCGGGTGCTACGAGCAGTACTTC
CDR3: CASRSLGTVGCYEQYF

V: TRBV29-1
size: many
D: -
length: 13
J: TRBJ1-4
DNA: TGCAGCGTTGAATTCAGGGATAGTGAAAAACTGTTTTTT
CDR3: CSVEFRDSEKLFF

V: TRBV5-1
size: many
D: TRBD2
length: 15
J: TRBJ2-3
DNA: TGCGCCAGCAGCTTGGCTAGCGGGGGCACAGATACGCAGTATTTT
CDR3: CASSLASGGTDTQYF

V: TRBV29-1
size: few
D: TRBD2
length: 15
J: TRBJ2-3
DNA: TGCAGCGTTGAAGATGGGACTAGCGCCACAGATACGCAGTATTTT
CDR3: CSVEDGTSATDTQYF

V: TRBV29-1
size: -
D: TRBD1
length: 18
J: TRBJ1-2
DNA: TGCAGCGTTGAGGACAGGGGCCAATTTTATGAGGCTAACTATGGCTACACCTTC
CDR3: CSVEDRGQFYEANYGYTF

V: TRBV6-5
size: -
D: -
length: 13
J: TRBJ2-3
DNA: TGTGCCAGCAGTTACTCGTGGGCCGATACGCAGTATTTT
CDR3: CASSYSWADTQYF

V: TRBV29-1
size: once
D: -
length: 14
J: TRBJ2-7
DNA: TGCAGCGTTGCCGACCCGGGGATCACCTACGAGCAGTACTTC
CDR3: CSVADPGITYEQYF

V: TRBV13
size: few
D: TRBD2
length: 11
J: TRBJ2-5
DNA: TGTGCCAGCAGCGTAAGCGGGAGACAGTACTTC
CDR3: CASSVSGRQYF

V: TRBV20-1
size: -
D: -
length: 13
J: TRBJ1-5
DNA: TGCAGTGCCCTGAACGTCCCCGATCAGCCCCAGCATTTT
CDR3: CSALNVPDQPQHF

V: TRBV7-9
size: -
D: -
length: 13
J: TRBJ2-7
DNA: TGTGCCAGCAGCATTCGCACTCCCTACGAGCAGTACTTC
CDR3: CASSIRTPYEQYF

V: TRBV5-5
size: few
D: -
length: 15
J: TRBJ2-3
DNA: TGTGCCAGCAGCCCCAAAGGAGTCAGCACAGATACGCAGTATTTT
CDR3: CASSPKGVSTDTQYF

V: TRBV28
size: -
D: -
length: 15
J: TRBJ2-7
DNA: TGTGCCAGCACCCGGACCGCCGTGGGACACTACGAGCAGTACTTC
CDR3: CASTRTAVGHYEQYF

V: TRBV10-3
size: -
D: -
length: 15
J: TRBJ2-5
DNA: TGTGCCATCAGTGAGACGTCAGGGGAAGGAGAGACCCAGTACTTC
CDR3: CAISETSGEGETQYF

V: TRBV29-1
size: -
D: -
length: 14
J: TRBJ2-7
DNA: TGCAGCGTTGAAGTGTTCCGGGATGGGTACGAGCAGTACTTC
CDR3: CSVEVFRDGYEQYF

V: TRBV20-1
size: -
D: TRBD1
length: 13
J: TRBJ2-2
DNA: TGCAGTGCTGGGACAGGGAACACCGGGGAGCTGTTTTTT
CDR3: CSAGTGNTGELFF

V: TRBV24-1
size: few
D: TRBD2
length: 18
J: TRBJ2-4
DNA: TGTGCCACCAGTGATCCAATTACCGGGACTAGCGGTAAAAACATTCAGTACTTC
CDR3: CATSDPITGTSGKNIQYF

V: TRBV7-9
size: few
D: -
length: 11
J: TRBJ2-7
DNA: TGTGCCAGCAGCGCCACCTACGAGCAGTACTTC
CDR3: CASSATYEQYF

V: TRBV5-4
size: once
D: -
length: 12
J: TRBJ2-7
DNA: TGTGCCAGCAGCTTCGACCTGGTTCCCCAGTACTTC
CDR3: CASSFDLVPQYF

V: TRBV13
size: -
D: -
length: 14
J: TRBJ2-1
DNA: TGTGCCAGCAGCTTAGGGGGGTTGTTGAATGAGCAGTTCTTC
CDR3: CASSLGGLLNEQFF

V: TRBV20-1
size: -
D: TRBD2
length: 14
J: TRBJ2-1
DNA: TGCAGTGCTAACGGGGGGGCTTCCTACAATGAGCAGTTCTTC
CDR3: CSANGGASYNEQFF